Shown below are 28 T cell receptor beta chains from a single sample sequenced in a study of T-cell reconstitution after alpha-beta-depleted transplantation in children. TCRbeta library construction was performed incorporating unique molecular identifiers. One entry per CDR3 protein, called by TCRdb with MiXCR from the PCR reads. The repertoire holds around 600,000 distinct CDR3 sequences, approximately 16% seen once, with about 1.1% in the top ten. This specimen was PBMCs from the stem cell graft donor, taken from the stem cell graft. The receptor source for this set is a human donor who donated a stem cell graft to a child with acute myeloid leukemia.

This clonotype was recorded many times. This chain links TRBV20-1 with TRBJ1-3, with unresolved D. Germline values: CDR1 DFQATT, CDR2 SNEGSKA (reference sequence). V lost 1 base and J lost 0, with 13 bases in between. The CDR3 runs to 16 residues. The CDR3 region is CSARGRLLSSGNTIYF. CDR3 DNA sequence: TGCAGTGCTAGAGGCCGACTCCTGAGCTCTGGAAACACCATATATTTT.

In its sample, this clonotype was seen many times. V gene TRBV20-1 combines with J gene TRBJ1-1, with 7 bases identical to TRBD1. In germline, CDR1 is DFQATT, CDR2 SNEGSKA (reference sequence). The CDR3 contains 14 residues. V lost 2 bases, J lost 3 bases, and 6 bases stayed unmatched. The CDR3 region has the DNA TGCAGTGCTAGAAAGACAGGGACTCACACTGAAGCTTTCTTT. Protein sequence: CSARKTGTHTEAFF.

This clonotype was recorded many times. The chain recombines TRBV12-3 or TRBV12-4 with TRBJ1-1; unclear D gene. The V end lost 7 bases, the J end lost 12 bases, and 21 bases lay between the germline ends. The CDR3 is 13 amino acids. The CDR3 loop reads CASTLESVKLPFF. The CDR3 nucleotides read TGTGCCAGCACTCTGGAGTCCGTTAAACTCCCTTTCTTT.

The chain uses TRBV6-2 or TRBV6-3 and TRBJ2-1, with D perhaps TRBD1 or TRBD2 (5 bases each). This CDR3 comprises 15 residues. Germline V CDR1 and CDR2: MNHEY, SVGEGT. V dropped 8 bases and J dropped 3 bases, with 17 bases sitting between them. CDR3 residues: CASCPMGRDYNEQFF. Here the CDR3 DNA reads TGTGCCAGCTGTCCTATGGGACGGGACTACAATGAGCAGTTCTTC.

V and J are TRBV6-6 and TRBJ2-5; D is ambiguous. Trimming removed 2 bases at V and 1 base at J, with 11 bases between. The CDR3 extends over 15 amino acids. From germline, CDR1 is MNHNY and CDR2 SVGAGI (reference sequence). The CDR3 protein is CASSYGRVSQETQYF. The CDR3 DNA is TGTGCCAGCAGTTACGGAAGGGTTTCCCAAGAGACCCAGTACTTC.

This clonotype was observed at least ten times. The chain uses TRBV20-1 and TRBJ1-2, with a possible D match to TRBD1 (5 bases). Between the trimmed V and J ends, which lost 6 bases and 7 bases, there was a span of 15 bases. The CDR3 contains 12 residues. Germline V gene data show CDR1 as DFQATT and CDR2 as SNEGSKA (reference sequence). The CDR3 sequence is CSALTDGGGYTF. The CDR3 DNA follows: TGCAGTGCGCTGACAGATGGTGGTGGCTACACCTTC.

This clonotype was recorded at least ten times. The V and J genes are TRBV4-3 and TRBJ1-1, with D uncertain. This CDR3 is built from 13 residues. V was clipped by 7 bases and J by 1 base, with 10 bases between them. CDR1 and CDR2 (germline): LGHNA, YSLEER. CDR3 residues: CASTVRGNTEAFF. The CDR3, as DNA: TGCGCCAGCACGGTCCGGGGGAACACTGAAGCTTTCTTT.

This clonotype was observed a handful of times. The chain carries TRBV9 and TRBJ1-4, with 10 positions matching TRBD1. This CDR3 region has 18 residues. The ends lost 0 bases at V and 1 base at J; junction bases unmatched: 6. In germline, CDR1 is SGDLS, CDR2 YYNGEE. This chain's CDR3 is CASSVDRDRGETNEKLFF. In DNA form, the CDR3 reads TGTGCCAGCAGCGTAGACCGGGACAGGGGAGAAACTAATGAAAAACTGTTTTTT.

This chain links TRBV7-9 with TRBJ2-7; 10 bases map to TRBD1. Trimming took 4 bases from V and 5 from J; bases not matched to a gene: 8. The CDR3 runs 15 residues. Germline CDR1 reads SEHNR; CDR2 reads FQNEAQ (reference sequence). The CDR3 region is CASSSTGTGDHEQYF. Here the CDR3 DNA reads TGTGCCAGCAGCTCCACCGGGACAGGGGACCACGAGCAGTACTTC.

A few counts support this clonotype. The V call is TRBV12-3 or TRBV12-4, the J call TRBJ1-5, with 10 nucleotides matching TRBD1. Trimming at V came to 2 bases and at J to 6 bases, leaving 7 bases not matched to a gene. The CDR3 length is 16 residues. CDR3 residues: CASSLRQGAVSQPQHF. Written as DNA, the CDR3 is TGTGCCAGCAGTTTACGACAGGGGGCAGTTAGTCAGCCCCAGCATTTT.

In this sample, this clonotype turned up a few times. V is TRBV12-3 or TRBV12-4 and J is TRBJ1-2; 8 bases fit TRBD1. This CDR3 region has 14 residues. After removal of 7 bases from V and 3 bases from J, the junction contained 7 bases not matched to a gene. This chain's CDR3 is CASNPGGWYYGYTF. DNA for the CDR3: TGTGCCAGCAACCCAGGGGGCTGGTACTATGGCTACACCTTC.

Ten or more counts support this clonotype. The CDR3 spells CSARQGGATFF. The CDR3, as DNA: TGCAGTGCCCGGCAAGGGGGGGCAACTTTCTTT. The V gene is TRBV20-1, the J gene TRBJ1-1; D perhaps matches TRBD1 (6 bases). CDR1 DFQATT and CDR2 SNEGSKA come from the germline V gene (reference sequence). The CDR3 consists of 11 residues. V lost 6 bases and J lost 12, with 17 bases in between.

V usage is TRBV2 and J usage is TRBJ1-6, with 10 bases fitting TRBD1. This CDR3 has 17 amino acids. Germline loops: CDR1 SNHLY, CDR2 FYNNEI. With V trimmed by 8 bases and J by 10 bases, 17 bases remained unmatched. The DNA of the CDR3 is TGTGCCAGCGGAGGGGATGAACGGGACAGGGGAGGCTCACCCCTCCACTTT. Residues: CASGGDERDRGGSPLHF.

A word on this clonotype: The missing conserved phenylalanine or tryptophan at the end of this CDR3 makes a read error likely. This chain's CDR3 is CASSPGGFAKNIQYL. For the CDR3, the DNA is TGTGCCAGCAGCCCAGGGGGTTTCGCCAAAAACATTCAGTACCTC. V is TRBV7-2 and J is TRBJ2-4, with 7 bases that match TRBD1. Trimming at V came to 5 bases and at J to 1 base, leaving 5 bases not matched to a gene. Germline CDR1 SGHTA, CDR2 FQGNSA. The length of the CDR3 is 15 residues.

The J gene is TRBJ1-2, the V gene TRBV24-1, with 7 bases identical to TRBD1. The CDR3 loop spans 14 amino acids. Losses at the gene ends were 3 bases for V and 2 bases for J; bases not matched to a gene: 2. Per the germline V gene, CDR1 is KGHDR and CDR2 is SFDVKD. The CDR3 DNA sequence: TGTGCCACCAGTGATGGGACAGCGAACTATGGCTACACCTTC. Protein sequence: CATSDGTANYGYTF.

The genes are TRBV28 and TRBJ2-7; D might be TRBD1 (5 bases). The CDR3 sequence is 13 residues long. The V and J ends lost 11 bases and 1 base respectively, with 15 bases between them. Per germline, CDR1 MDHEN and CDR2 SYDVKM. The CDR3 DNA reads TGTGCCGGATTTCTGACAGAATCCTACGAGCAGTACGTC. This gives the protein CAGFLTESYEQYV.

This clonotype was seen at least ten times. The chain has TRBV20-1 and TRBJ2-3, with 12 bases aligning to TRBD2. J gave up 4 bases and V 5 bases, and 7 bases lay outside the gene matches. Per the germline V gene, CDR1 is DFQATT and CDR2 is SNEGSKA (reference sequence). The CDR3 has 15 residues. Here the CDR3 reads CSAPRASGGADTQYF. CDR3 nucleotides: TGCAGTGCTCCTAGGGCTAGCGGGGGGGCAGATACGCAGTATTTT.

This clonotype was observed many times. In DNA form, the CDR3 reads TGTGCCAGCAGCCCCGACAGGGTGAAGGGCTACACCTTC. This sequence encodes CASSPDRVKGYTF. This rearrangement joins TRBV7-2 to TRBJ1-2, with 7 nucleotides matching TRBD1. Unmatched junction bases numbered 8, after V lost 5 bases and J lost 8 bases. This CDR3 is built from 13 residues. Germline lookup yields CDR1 SGHTA and CDR2 FQGNSA.

This clonotype was found a few times. The rearrangement uses TRBV5-1 and TRBJ2-3, with 8 bases identical to TRBD2. Per germline, CDR1 SGHRS and CDR2 YFSETQ. The CDR3 sequence is 20 residues long. The ends lost 0 bases at V and 0 bases at J; junction bases unmatched: 15. CDR3 DNA: TGCGCCAGCAGCTTGGGTAGGCTACGCGGGGGGACGTCTAGCACAGATACGCAGTATTTT. This gives the protein CASSLGRLRGGTSSTDTQYF.

Many counts were recorded for this clonotype. The chain is built from TRBV20-1 and TRBJ1-2, with TRBD1 as a possible D gene (5 bases). CDR3 length: 14 amino acids. From germline, CDR1 is DFQATT and CDR2 SNEGSKA (reference sequence). V lost 4 bases and J 5 bases, leaving 17 bases between the germline ends. The CDR3: CSATEGRGSYGYTF. CDR3 DNA sequence: TGCAGTGCTACCGAGGGGAGGGGTTCTTATGGCTACACCTTC.

This clonotype was recorded many times. The chain combines TRBV29-1 with TRBJ2-7; 8 bases align to TRBD2. Germline CDR1 is SQVTM and CDR2 is ANQGSEA. The J segment lost 6 bases and the V segment lost 4 bases, leaving 8 bases of the junction unmatched. The CDR3 runs 13 residues. The CDR3 sequence is CSVVLSGGFEQYF. The CDR3 bases are TGCAGCGTTGTCCTCAGCGGGGGCTTCGAGCAGTACTTC.

There are many counts of this clonotype. The rearrangement uses TRBV5-4 and TRBJ2-3; 7 bases map to TRBD2. The germline V gene has CDR1 SGHNT and CDR2 YYREEE (reference sequence). Trimming at V came to 3 bases and at J to 1 base, leaving 5 bases not matched to a gene. The CDR3 runs to 15 residues. The CDR3 protein is CASSWGGARTDTQYF. The CDR3 DNA sequence: TGTGCCAGCAGCTGGGGAGGGGCCCGCACAGATACGCAGTATTTT.

This clonotype occurred many times. V usage is TRBV4-3 and J usage is TRBJ2-1; 8 bases are a match to TRBD1. Germline V CDR1 and CDR2: LGHNA, YSLEER. CDR3 size: 13 residues. Trimming took 4 bases from V and 9 from J; bases not matched to a gene: 5. CDR3 protein: CASSLVQGVEQFF. The CDR3 coding sequence is TGCGCCAGCAGCCTCGTACAGGGGGTTGAGCAGTTCTTC.

This clonotype appeared many times. The chain recombines TRBV20-1 with TRBJ2-3; D is undetermined. V dropped 6 bases and J dropped 2 bases, with 15 bases sitting between them. Per germline, CDR1 DFQATT and CDR2 SNEGSKA (reference sequence). CDR3 length: 14 amino acids. CDR3 DNA: TGCAGTGCCATGTCTAGGGAATTCACAGATACGCAGTATTTT. It translates to CSAMSREFTDTQYF.

The chain couples TRBV20-1 to TRBJ2-2; 11 positions agree with TRBD2. The CDR3 is 16 amino acids. CDR1 and CDR2 (germline): DFQATT, SNEGSKA (reference sequence). With V trimmed by 0 bases and J by 6 bases, 6 bases remained unmatched. In DNA form, the CDR3 reads TGCAGTGCTAGAGATTTTAGCGGGGGGGCCCCCGGGGAGCTGTTTTTT. Translated, it gives CSARDFSGGAPGELFF.

The table lists this clonotype with many counts. The V call is TRBV6-5, the J call TRBJ2-3, with D unresolved. The CDR3 extends over 14 amino acids. The V and J ends lost 0 bases and 3 bases respectively, with 7 bases between them. CDR1 is MNHEY, CDR2 SVGAGI, per germline. CDR3 sequence: CASSYSGRTDTQYF. The CDR3 bases are TGTGCCAGCAGTTACTCGGGCAGAACAGATACGCAGTATTTT.

V usage is TRBV11-1 and J usage is TRBJ2-6; 7 bases are a match to TRBD1. The CDR3 runs to 18 residues. CDR1 and CDR2 from the germline V gene are SGHAT and FQDESV (reference sequence). Trimming at V came to 5 bases and at J to 4 bases, leaving 14 bases not matched to a gene. CDR3 protein: CASSGPGQLTKGANVLTF. In nucleotides, the CDR3 is TGTGCCAGCAGCGGGCCGGGACAGCTTACAAAAGGGGCCAACGTCCTGACTTTC.

The CDR3 is CASSPRQGGTDTQYF. The CDR3 nucleotides read TGCGCCAGCAGCCCGCGACAGGGGGGGACAGATACGCAGTATTTT. The chain joins TRBV4-3 to TRBJ2-3; the match to TRBD1 covers 9 bases. Germline CDR1 and CDR2: LGHNA and YSLEER. This CDR3 is built from 15 residues. The junction had 5 bases not matched to a gene; V was cut back by 4 bases and J by 3 bases.